A single sample gave rise to the 9 T cell receptor beta chains below, sequenced in a study of cytomegalovirus exposure and HLA in healthy donors. Libraries were prepared by immunoSEQ multiplex PCR; TCRdb keeps only in-frame clonotypes and omits some of them. This sample has over 150,000 clones, with less than 95% found just once. Sequencing was carried out using PBMCs. The receptor source for this set is a woman aged 18-29 years in good health and CMV-seropositive.

J is TRBJ2-3 and V is TRBV10-3, with 7 bases matching TRBD1. CDR1 and CDR2 from the germline V gene are ENHRY and SYGVKD. The CDR3 is 15 amino acids. The V and J ends lost 4 bases and 3 bases, in that order; junction bases with no gene match: 7. CDR3 sequence reads: CAISGGRGSTDTQYF. The CDR3 DNA reads as TGTGCCATCAGTGGGGGCAGGGGGTCGACAGATACGCAGTATTTT.

This chain uses TRBV6-1 with TRBJ2-1, with TRBD2 matching 8 bases. Germline trimming cut 7 bases from V and 3 bases from J; bases unmatched to any gene: 8. In germline, CDR1 is MNHNS, CDR2 SASEGT. This CDR3 has 15 residues. In DNA form, the CDR3 reads TGTGCCAGCATAGAACTAGCGGACCTCTACAATGAGCAGTTCTTC. The encoded protein is CASIELADLYNEQFF.

The chain couples TRBV7-6 to TRBJ1-1; TRBD1 might be the D (5 bases). Looked up from germline, CDR1 is SGHVS and CDR2 is FNYEAQ. V was pared by 1 base and J by 4 bases, with 22 bases between. The CDR3 has 18 residues. The CDR3: CASSLVGWVRGGGTEAFF. The DNA of the CDR3 is TGTGCCAGCAGCTTAGTCGGCTGGGTTAGGGGCGGTGGCACTGAAGCTTTCTTT. The complete variable domain, with remaining parts taken from reference TRBV7-6 and TRBJ1-1, reads GAGVSQSPRYKVTKRGQDVALRCDPISGHVSLYWYRQALGQGPEFLTYFNYEAQQDKSGLPNDRFSAERPEGSISTLTIQRTEQRDSAMYRCASSLVGWVRGGGTEAFFGQGTRLTVV.

The V call is TRBV7-9, the J call TRBJ1-2; D remains unclear. The CDR3 consists of 15 residues. From germline, CDR1 is SEHNR and CDR2 FQNEAQ (reference sequence). The V end lost 1 base, the J end lost 4 bases, and 13 bases lay between the germline ends. CDR3: CASSLDTTGSYGYTF. In DNA, the CDR3 is TGTGCCAGCAGCTTAGATACGACGGGGAGCTATGGCTACACCTTC.

This clone was seen once. J is TRBJ2-2 and V is TRBV4-2; 11 bases agree with TRBD2. The length of the CDR3 is 18 residues. Per germline, CDR1 LGHNA and CDR2 YNFKEQ. The J segment lost 0 bases and the V segment lost 2 bases, leaving 5 bases of the junction unmatched. The CDR3 nucleotides read TGTGCCAGCAGCCAACTAGCGGGGGGACGCGCGAACACCGGGGAGCTGTTTTTT. Translation: CASSQLAGGRANTGELFF.

The DNA for the CDR3 is TGCGCCAGCAGCTCTATAGCGGGAGGTCTAGATACGCAGTATTTT. Amino acids: CASSSIAGGLDTQYF. The chain uses TRBV5-1 and TRBJ2-3; 10 bases are shared with TRBD2. CDR1 SGHRS and CDR2 YFSETQ come from the germline V gene. J gave up 5 bases and V 3 bases, and 6 bases lay outside the gene matches. The CDR3 covers 15 residues.

This clone appeared a single time. The V gene is TRBV6-1, the J gene TRBJ2-5, with 7 bases that match TRBD2. V lost 11 bases and J lost 5; bases outside the gene matches: 8. The CDR3 totals 12 residues. CDR1 and CDR2 from the germline V gene are MNHNS and SASEGT. The CDR3 spells CAGGGLLETQYF. The CDR3 nucleotides are TGTGCCGGGGGAGGGCTTTTGGAGACCCAGTACTTC.

The chain carries TRBV6-1 and TRBJ1-2; D remains ambiguous. This CDR3 spans 11 amino acids. Trimming removed 5 bases from V and 7 bases from J, with 8 bases in between. CDR1 and CDR2 (germline): MNHNS, SASEGT. CDR3 sequence (DNA): TGTGCCAGCAGTTCCGAGGTTGGCTACACCTTC. It yields the protein CASSSEVGYTF.

The chain combines TRBV9 with TRBJ2-2, with D perhaps TRBD2 (6 bases). Germline-derived CDR1 and CDR2 are SGDLS and YYNGEE. There are 18 residues in the CDR3. V lost 3 bases and J lost 4, with 22 bases in between. The CDR3 reads CASSAPPGGTSPTGELFF. The DNA of the CDR3 is TGTGCCAGCAGCGCCCCCCCCGGGGGAACTTCCCCCACCGGGGAGCTGTTTTTT.